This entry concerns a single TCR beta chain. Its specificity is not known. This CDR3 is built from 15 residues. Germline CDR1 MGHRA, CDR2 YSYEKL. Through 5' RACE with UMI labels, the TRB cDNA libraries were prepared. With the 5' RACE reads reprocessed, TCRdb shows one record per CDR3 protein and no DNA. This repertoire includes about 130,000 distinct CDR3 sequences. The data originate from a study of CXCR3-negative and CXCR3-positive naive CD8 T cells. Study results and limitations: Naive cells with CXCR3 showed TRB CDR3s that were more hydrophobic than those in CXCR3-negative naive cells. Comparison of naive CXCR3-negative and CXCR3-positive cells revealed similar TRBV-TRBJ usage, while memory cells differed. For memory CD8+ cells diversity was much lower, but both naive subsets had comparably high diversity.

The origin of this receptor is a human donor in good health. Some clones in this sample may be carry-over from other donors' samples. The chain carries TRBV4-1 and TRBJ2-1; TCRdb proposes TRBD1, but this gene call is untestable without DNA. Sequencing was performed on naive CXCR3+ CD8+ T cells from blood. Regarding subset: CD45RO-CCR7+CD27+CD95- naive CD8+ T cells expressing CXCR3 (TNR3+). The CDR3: CASSPPGGLYNEQFF.